This T cell receptor beta chain was recovered during a study of radiotherapy plus CTLA-4 blockade in lung cancer. Whole-study results and caveats: Response, reportedly, was best predicted by interferon-beta along with early blood T cell clone dynamics. An expansion of tumor-derived TCR clones occurred in blood after radiotherapy plus ipilimumab.

Per germline, CDR1 MNHEY and CDR2 SVGAGI. V lost 3 bases to trimming and J lost 4 bases, with 6 bases between them. This CDR3 region has 12 residues. About this clone itself: Its antigen is currently unknown.

The protocol was immunoSEQ multiplex PCR, while the TCRdb copy is restricted to in-frame clones and leaves out a portion. This sample has roughly 77,000 clones, with under 75% found just once. The receptor was derived from a human donor with non-small cell lung cancer whose response to radiotherapy plus ipilimumab could not be evaluated. This chain uses TRBV6-5 with TRBJ1-1; D remains unclear. The sample was peripheral blood, taken from a patient treated with radiotherapy plus ipilimumab. The CDR3 sequence: CASSYAGTEAFF. The CDR3 nucleotides read TGTGCCAGCAGTTATGCGGGCACTGAAGCTTTCTTT.